These 5 T cell receptor beta chains came from one sample sequenced in a study of monozygotic twins with inflammatory bowel disease. TCRdb reprocessed the 5' RACE reads, with one entry per CDR3 protein and no DNA. The table for this sample gives more than 120,000 distinct CDR3 sequences. Sequences were obtained from blood. These TCRs come from a human donor with ulcerative colitis or Crohn's disease, or a healthy co-twin of an affected twin (not recorded which).

V usage is TRBV5-8 and J usage is TRBJ2-7. Germline V gene lookup returns CDR1 SGHTS and CDR2 YDEGEE. This CDR3 is built from 11 residues. The CDR3 spells CASSRAYEQYF.

V usage is TRBV11-1 and J usage is TRBJ2-5; without DNA, the TCRdb call of TRBD1 cannot be checked. Per the germline V gene, CDR1 is SGHAT and CDR2 is FQDESV (reference sequence). The CDR3 is 19 residues long. Here the CDR3 reads CASSLGSISTRDRVETQYF.

The V gene is TRBV6-2 or TRBV6-3, the J gene TRBJ2-2; as DNA is missing, the TRBD1 call by TCRdb cannot be tested. Germline lookup yields CDR1 MNHEY and CDR2 SVGEGT. The CDR3 is made up of 15 amino acids. CDR3 in amino acids: CASSVTGWNTGELFF.

This chain joins TRBV7-2 and TRBJ1-6. Germline V gene sequence: CDR1 SGHTA, CDR2 FQGNSA. The CDR3 is 14 residues long. The CDR3 here is CASSFIGGNSPLHF.

J is TRBJ2-7 and V is TRBV7-2; checking the TCRdb D call of TRBD2 is not possible without DNA. The CDR3 is 14 amino acids. The germline V gene has CDR1 SGHTA and CDR2 FQGNSA. The CDR3 reads CASSPYGGSYEQYF.